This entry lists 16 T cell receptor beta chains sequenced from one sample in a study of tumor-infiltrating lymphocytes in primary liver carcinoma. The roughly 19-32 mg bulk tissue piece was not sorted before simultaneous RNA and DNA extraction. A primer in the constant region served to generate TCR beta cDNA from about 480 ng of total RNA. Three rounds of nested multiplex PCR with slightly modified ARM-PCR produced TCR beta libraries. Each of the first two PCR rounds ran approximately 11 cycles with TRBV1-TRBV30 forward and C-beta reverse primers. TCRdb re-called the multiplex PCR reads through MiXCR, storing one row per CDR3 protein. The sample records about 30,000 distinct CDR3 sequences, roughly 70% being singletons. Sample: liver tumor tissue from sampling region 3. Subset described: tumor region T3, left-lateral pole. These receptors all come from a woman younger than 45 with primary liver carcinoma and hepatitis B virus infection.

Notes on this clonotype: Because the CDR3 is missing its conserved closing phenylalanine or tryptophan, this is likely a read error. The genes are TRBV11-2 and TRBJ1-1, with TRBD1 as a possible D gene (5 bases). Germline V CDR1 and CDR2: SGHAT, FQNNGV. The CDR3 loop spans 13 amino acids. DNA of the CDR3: TGTGCCAGCACCCCCGATGGGGGTACTGATGCTTTCATT. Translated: CASTPDGGTDAFI.

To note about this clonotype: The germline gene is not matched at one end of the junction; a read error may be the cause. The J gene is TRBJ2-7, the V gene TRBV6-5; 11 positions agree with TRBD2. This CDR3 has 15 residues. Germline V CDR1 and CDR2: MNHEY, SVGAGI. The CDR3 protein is CASRYLAGGSSEQYF. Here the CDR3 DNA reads TGTGCCAGCAGATACCTAGCGGGAGGCTCCTCCGAGCAGTACTTC.

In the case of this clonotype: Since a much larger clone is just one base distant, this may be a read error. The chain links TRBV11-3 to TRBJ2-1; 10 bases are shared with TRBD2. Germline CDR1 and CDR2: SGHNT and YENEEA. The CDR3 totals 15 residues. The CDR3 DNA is TGTACCAGCAGCTCAGAGACTAGCGGGCTGAATGAGCAGTTCTTC. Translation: CTSSSETSGLNEQFF.

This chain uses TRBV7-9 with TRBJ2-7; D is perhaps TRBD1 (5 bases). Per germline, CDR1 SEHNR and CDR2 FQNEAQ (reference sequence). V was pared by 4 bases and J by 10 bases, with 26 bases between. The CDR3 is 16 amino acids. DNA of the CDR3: TGTGCCAGCAGCTCTCTGTCGGCAAAGGGGTTTGGCGACCAGTACTTC. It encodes CASSSLSAKGFGDQYF.

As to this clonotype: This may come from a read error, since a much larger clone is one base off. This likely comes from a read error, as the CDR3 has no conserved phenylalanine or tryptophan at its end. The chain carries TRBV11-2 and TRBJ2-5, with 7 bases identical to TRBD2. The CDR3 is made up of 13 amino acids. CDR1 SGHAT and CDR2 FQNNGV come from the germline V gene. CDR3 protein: CAISFTGGGAQYV. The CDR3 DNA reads TGTGCCATCAGCTTTACGGGAGGCGGGGCCCAGTACGTC.

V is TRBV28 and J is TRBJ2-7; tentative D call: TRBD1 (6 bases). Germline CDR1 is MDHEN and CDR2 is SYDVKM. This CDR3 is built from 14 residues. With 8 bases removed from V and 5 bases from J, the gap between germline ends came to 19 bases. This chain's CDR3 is CASGQGGDPNEQYF. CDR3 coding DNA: TGTGCCAGCGGTCAAGGGGGAGATCCCAACGAGCAGTACTTC. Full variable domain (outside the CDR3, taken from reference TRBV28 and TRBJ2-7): DVKVTQSSRYLVKRTGEKVFLECVQDMDHENMFWYRQDPGLGLRLIYFSYDVKMKEKGDIPEGYSVSREKKERFSLILESASTNQTSMYLCASGQGGDPNEQYFGPGTRLTVT.

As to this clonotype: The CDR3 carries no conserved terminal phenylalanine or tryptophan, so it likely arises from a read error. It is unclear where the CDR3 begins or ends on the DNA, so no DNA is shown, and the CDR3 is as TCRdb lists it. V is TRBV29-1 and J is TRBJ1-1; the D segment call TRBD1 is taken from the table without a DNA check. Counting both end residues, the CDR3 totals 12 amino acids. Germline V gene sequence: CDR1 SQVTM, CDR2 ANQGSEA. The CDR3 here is CIVETGNTEVFL.

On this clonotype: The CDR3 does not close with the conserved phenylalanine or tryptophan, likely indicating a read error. The CDR3 protein is CASSHDTEGEEVQYL. CDR3 bases: TGTGCCAGCAGTCATGATACAGAGGGCGAGGAGGTCCAGTACCTC. The genes are TRBV6-5 and TRBJ2-5, with TRBD2 as a possible D gene (5 bases). The CDR3 spans 15 residues. V lost 5 bases and J 10 bases, leaving 23 bases between the germline ends. Germline CDR1 reads MNHEY; CDR2 reads SVGAGI.

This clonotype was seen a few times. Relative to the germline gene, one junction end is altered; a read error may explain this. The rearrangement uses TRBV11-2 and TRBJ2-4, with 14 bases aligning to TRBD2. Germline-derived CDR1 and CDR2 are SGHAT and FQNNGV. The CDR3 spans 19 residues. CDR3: CATSPRLAGGPRIKNIQYF. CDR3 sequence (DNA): TGTGCCACCAGCCCTCGACTAGCGGGGGGGCCTCGGATCAAAAACATTCAGTACTTC.

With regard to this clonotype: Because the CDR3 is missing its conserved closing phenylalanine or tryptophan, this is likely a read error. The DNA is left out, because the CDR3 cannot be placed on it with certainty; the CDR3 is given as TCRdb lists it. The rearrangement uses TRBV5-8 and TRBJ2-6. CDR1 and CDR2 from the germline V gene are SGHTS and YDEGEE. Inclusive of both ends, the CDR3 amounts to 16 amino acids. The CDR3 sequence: CASTMTGFSGANVLSS.

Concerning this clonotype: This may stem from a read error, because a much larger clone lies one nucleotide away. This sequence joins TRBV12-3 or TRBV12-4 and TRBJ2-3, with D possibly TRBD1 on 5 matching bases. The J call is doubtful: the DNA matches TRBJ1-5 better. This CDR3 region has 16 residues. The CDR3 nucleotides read TGTGCCAGCAGTGACGTAGGGCCAGGGAGTGCCTATACGCAGCATTTT. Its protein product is CASSDVGPGSAYTQHF.

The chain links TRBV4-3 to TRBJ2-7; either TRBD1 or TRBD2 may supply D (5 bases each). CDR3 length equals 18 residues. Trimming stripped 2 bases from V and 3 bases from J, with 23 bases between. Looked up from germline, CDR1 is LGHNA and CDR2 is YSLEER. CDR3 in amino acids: CASSQTVTGRHISYEQYF. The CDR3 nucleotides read TGCGCCAGCAGCCAAACTGTGACGGGGCGTCACATCAGCTACGAGCAGTACTTC.

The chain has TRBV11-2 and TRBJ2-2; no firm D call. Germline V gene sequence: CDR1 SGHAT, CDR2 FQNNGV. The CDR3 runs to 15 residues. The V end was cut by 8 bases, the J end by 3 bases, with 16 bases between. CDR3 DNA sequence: TGTGCCAGCTGCGTAGAGTCAAGGGACACCGGGGAGCTGTTTTTT. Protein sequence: CASCVESRDTGELFF.

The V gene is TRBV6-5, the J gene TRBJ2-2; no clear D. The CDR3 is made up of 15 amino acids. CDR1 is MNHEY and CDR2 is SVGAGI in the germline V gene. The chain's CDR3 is CDNSPRIGSTGELFF. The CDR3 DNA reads TGTGACAACAGTCCGCGGATAGGGTCCACCGGGGAGCTGTTTTTT.

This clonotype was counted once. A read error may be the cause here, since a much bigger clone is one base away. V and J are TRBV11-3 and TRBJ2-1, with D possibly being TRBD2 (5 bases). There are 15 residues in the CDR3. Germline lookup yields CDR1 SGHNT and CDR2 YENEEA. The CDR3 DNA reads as TGTGACAACAGCCCTCGGGGTAGCAGGAACAATGGGCAGTTCTTC. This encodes CDNSPRGSRNNGQFF.

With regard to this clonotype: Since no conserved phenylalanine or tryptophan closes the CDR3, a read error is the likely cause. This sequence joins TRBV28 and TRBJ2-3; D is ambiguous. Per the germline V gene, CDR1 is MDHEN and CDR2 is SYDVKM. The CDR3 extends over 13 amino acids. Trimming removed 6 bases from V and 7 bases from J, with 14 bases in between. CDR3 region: CASRFNSANTQYS. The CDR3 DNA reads TGTGCCAGCAGATTTAACAGCGCTAATACGCAGTATTCT.